This T cell receptor beta chain was captured by sequencing in a study of T cell changes during pregnancy in multiple sclerosis. Libraries were prepared by immunoSEQ multiplex PCR; TCRdb keeps only in-frame clonotypes and omits some of them. Of roughly 23,000 clones detected, less than 90% appear once; the ten largest clones hold less than 1.2%. In this sample, this clone turned up once. The origin of this receptor is a female donor in good health, enrolled as a control in a pregnancy study. The sample consisted of CD4+ T cells from peripheral blood mononuclear cells, taken in the first trimester of pregnancy.

CDR3 in amino acids: CASSMGGGTLKEQYF. The CDR3 DNA reads TGTGCCAGCAGCATGGGAGGGGGGACGTTAAAGGAGCAGTACTTC. V is TRBV7-6 and J is TRBJ2-7, with a tentative D call TRBD2 (7 bases). Germline V gives CDR1 SGHVS, CDR2 FNYEAQ. The CDR3 loop spans 15 amino acids. V lost 5 bases and J 7 bases, leaving 21 bases between the germline ends.